The 24 T cell receptor beta chains presented below share a single source sample, sequenced in a study of regulatory T cells in long-lasting Graves disease. Time point given: newly diagnosed GD, antithyroid drugs for less than 3 months. RNA extracted from PBMCs served as the sequencing template. Sequencing libraries for TCR beta were prepared with iRepertoire HTBI primers and Arm-PCR of CDR3 regions. TCRdb reanalysed the multiplex PCR reads using MiXCR and keeps one entry per CDR3 protein. The data contain 400,000 to 450,000 distinct CDR3 sequences, around 15% of them singletons. This sample also belongs to another study, concerning T cells in Graves' hyperthyroidism and ophthalmopathy.

The specimen was peripheral blood mononuclear cells (PBMCs), collected at new diagnosis, from a patient treated with antithyroid drugs. These receptors were collected from a woman in her 30s with Graves disease.

This clonotype was counted once. The chain combines TRBV27 with TRBJ2-7; D gene uncertain. The CDR3 is made up of 14 amino acids. Per the germline V gene, CDR1 is MNHEY and CDR2 is SMNVEV (reference sequence). The V end was cut by 10 bases, the J end by 1 base, with 17 bases between. DNA for the CDR3: TGTGCCACCAAGGTATACAGAAAATCCTACGAGCAGTACTTC. The encoded protein is CATKVYRKSYEQYF.

The chain combines TRBV10-3 with TRBJ2-1, with D tentatively TRBD1 or TRBD2 (5 bases each). CDR3 length: 16 amino acids. In germline, CDR1 is ENHRY, CDR2 SYGVKD. V was trimmed by 0 bases and J by 2 bases, leaving 11 bases between them. DNA for the CDR3: TGTGCCATCAGTGAGTCTGGGACGAGCCCCTACAATGAGCAGTTCTTC. Protein product: CAISESGTSPYNEQFF.

The chain employs TRBV9 and TRBJ2-7; tentative D call: TRBD1 (5 bases). This CDR3 spans 14 amino acids. Germline V gives CDR1 SGDLS, CDR2 YYNGEE. Trimming cost V 4 bases and J 2 bases, with 13 bases left between them. CDR3 nucleotide sequence: TGTGCCAGCAGCCCCTATGACAGCGCCTACGAGCAGTACTTC. Translation gives CASSPYDSAYEQYF.

This clonotype was observed at least ten times. V is TRBV15 and J is TRBJ1-3, with 8 bases identical to TRBD1. The J segment lost 0 bases and the V segment lost 5 bases, leaving 9 bases of the junction unmatched. The CDR3 consists of 17 residues. CDR1 and CDR2 from the germline V gene are LNHNV and YYDKDF (reference sequence). CDR3 region: CATSDQGALLSGNTIYF. Written as DNA, the CDR3 is TGTGCCACCAGCGACCAGGGGGCTCTTCTCTCTGGAAACACCATATATTTT.

This clonotype showed up just a few times. The rearrangement uses TRBV27 and TRBJ2-3; 7 bases agree with TRBD2. The CDR3 loop spans 18 amino acids. V gave up 4 bases and J gave up 1 base; unmatched junction bases: 14. Germline-derived CDR1 and CDR2 are MNHEY and SMNVEV (reference sequence). This CDR3 reads CASSSRLAGAGRTDTQYF. As DNA, the CDR3 is TGTGCCAGCAGTTCCAGGTTGGCGGGAGCGGGCCGCACAGATACGCAGTATTTT.

The chain has TRBV5-5 and TRBJ2-3; 8 bases match TRBD2. Germline assignment: CDR1 SGHKS and CDR2 YYEKEE (reference sequence). This CDR3 has 12 residues. J lost 13 bases, V lost 4 bases, and 8 bases had no gene match. CDR3 nucleotide sequence: TGTGCCAGCAGCATTAGCGGGGACCAGGAGTATTTT. Its protein is CASSISGDQEYF.

Ten or more counts support this clonotype. This CDR3 is CSALGQMNTEAFF. CDR3 in DNA: TGCAGCGCCCTGGGACAGATGAACACTGAAGCTTTCTTT. The chain uses TRBV29-1 and TRBJ1-1; 7 nucleotides agree with TRBD1. CDR1 is SQVTM, CDR2 ANQGSEA, per germline. V dropped 7 bases and J dropped 0; count of bases not matched to a gene: 5. CDR3 length equals 13 residues.

The chain uses TRBV24-1 and TRBJ2-2; a possible D gene is TRBD2 (6 bases). Trimming left V 0 bases short and J 5 bases short, with 6 bases between. The CDR3 has 14 amino acids. Looked up from germline, CDR1 is KGHDR and CDR2 is SFDVKD. The CDR3 bases are TGTGCCACCAGTGATTTGCGGGAGACCGGGGAGCTGTTTTTT. This translates into CATSDLRETGELFF.

Ten or more counts support this clonotype. J is TRBJ2-5 and V is TRBV18; D tentatively fits TRBD1 or TRBD2 (5 bases each). Trimming took 0 bases from V and 4 from J, leaving 15 bases between them. This CDR3 comprises 16 residues. The germline CDR1 and CDR2 sequences are KGHSH and LQKENI. The CDR3, as DNA: TGTGCCAGCTCACCACCAATAGGGACGACGCGAGAGACCCAGTACTTC. As protein: CASSPPIGTTRETQYF.

The rearrangement links TRBV24-1 to TRBJ2-1; 14 nucleotides line up with TRBD2. This CDR3 comprises 17 residues. The germline gives CDR1 KGHDR, CDR2 SFDVKD. J lost 7 bases, V lost 2 bases, and 6 bases had no gene match. The CDR3 is CATSDSGTSGRRNEQFF. DNA for the CDR3: TGTGCCACCAGTGATTCCGGGACTAGCGGGAGAAGGAATGAGCAGTTCTTC.

This clonotype was observed a few times. The chain joins TRBV2 to TRBJ2-7; D is possibly TRBD2 (5 bases). Trimming removed 0 bases at V and 7 bases at J, with 7 bases between. Per the germline V gene, CDR1 is SNHLY and CDR2 is FYNNEI. This CDR3 is 12 amino acids long. The CDR3 coding sequence is TGTGCCAGCAGTGAAGCGGGGAGTGAGCAGTACTTC. It is translated as CASSEAGSEQYF. Using reference TRBV2 and TRBJ2-7 for the parts outside the CDR3, the full variable domain is EPEVTQTPSHQVTQMGQEVILRCVPISNHLYFYWYRQILGQKVEFLVSFYNNEISEKSEIFDDQFSVERPDGSNFTLKIRSTKLEDSAMYFCASSEAGSEQYFGPGTRLTVT.

This clonotype turned up a few times. The V and J genes are TRBV19 and TRBJ2-5; D is unclear. CDR3 size: 13 residues. CDR1 is LNHDA and CDR2 is SQIVND in the germline V gene (reference sequence). Trimming removed 1 base from V and 2 bases from J, with 5 bases in between. CDR3 DNA: TGTGCCAGTAGTATAGGCCTACAAGAGACCCAGTACTTC. Translated, it gives CASSIGLQETQYF.

Remarks on this clonotype: Since a much larger clone is just one base distant, this may be a read error. The rearrangement links TRBV28 to TRBJ1-1; D ambiguous. Germline CDR1 is MDHEN and CDR2 is SYDVKM. This CDR3 is 13 amino acids long. The CDR3 reads CASSYMENTEALF. The CDR3 coding sequence is TGTGCCAGCAGCTACATGGAGAACACTGAAGCTCTCTTT.

Many counts were recorded for this clonotype. The DNA for the CDR3 is TGTGCCAGCACCCGGGACTCAAACTATGGCTACACCTTC. Protein: CASTRDSNYGYTF. The chain combines TRBV2 with TRBJ1-2; possible D gene TRBD1, 5 bases. The CDR3 length is 13 residues. V was trimmed by 7 bases and J by 2 bases, leaving 11 bases between them. CDR1 is SNHLY, CDR2 FYNNEI, per germline. Filled out from reference TRBV2 and TRBJ1-2, the complete variable domain reads EPEVTQTPSHQVTQMGQEVILRCVPISNHLYFYWYRQILGQKVEFLVSFYNNEISEKSEIFDDQFSVERPDGSNFTLKIRSTKLEDSAMYFCASTRDSNYGYTFGSGTRLTVV.

Note on this clonotype: This may stem from a read error, because a much larger clone lies one nucleotide away. The rearrangement links TRBV11-2 to TRBJ1-1; D is uncertain. The CDR3 runs 18 residues. Germline V gives CDR1 SGHAT, CDR2 FQNNGV. CDR3: CVSSTSRQGPSLGTEAFF. Here the CDR3 DNA reads TGTGTCAGCAGCACCTCTCGACAAGGCCCTTCTTTAGGGACTGAAGCTTTCTTT. The variable domain in full, completed from reference TRBV11-2 and TRBJ1-1, reads EAGVAQSPRYKIIEKRQSVAFWCNPISGHATLYWYQQILGQGPKLLIQFQNNGVVDDSQLPKDRFSAERLKGVDSTLKIQPAKLEDSAVYLCVSSTSRQGPSLGTEAFFGQGTRLTVV.

Of note for this clonotype: This sequence may be a read error, since a much larger clone differs from it by one base. The rearrangement uses TRBV19 and TRBJ1-4, with a weak D call TRBD1 (5 bases). CDR1 is LNHDA and CDR2 is SQIVND in the germline V gene (reference sequence). V was pared by 9 bases and J by 6 bases, with 20 bases between. The CDR3 contains 15 residues. This CDR3 is CASRELHSKDEKLFF. DNA of the CDR3: TGTGCCAGCAGGGAGCTTCACTCGAAGGATGAAAAACTGTTTTTT. Filled out from reference TRBV19 and TRBJ1-4, the complete variable domain reads DGGITQSPKYLFRKEGQNVTLSCEQNLNHDAMYWYRQDPGQGLRLIYYSQIVNDFQKGDIAEGYSVSREKKESFPLTVTSAQKNPTAFYLCASRELHSKDEKLFFGSGTQLSVL.

This clonotype was observed a few times. The V and J genes are TRBV27 and TRBJ1-4; D is unclear. Trimming removed 3 bases from V and 8 bases from J, with 7 bases in between. This CDR3 is 12 amino acids long. Germline V lookup: CDR1 MNHEY, CDR2 SMNVEV (reference sequence). The CDR3 region has the DNA TGTGCCAGCAGTTTTAGGGTCGAAAAACTGTTTTTT. Protein product: CASSFRVEKLFF.

This clonotype was detected only a few times. This rearrangement joins TRBV3-1 to TRBJ1-2, with D uncertain. Deletions cut 8 bases from V and 0 bases from J, with 13 bases between. Germline V gene data show CDR1 as LGHDT and CDR2 as YNNKEL (reference sequence). The CDR3 runs to 14 residues. The CDR3 DNA reads as TGTGCCAGCGAGGGCGGTACTTCTAACTATGGCTACACCTTC. Translating gives CASEGGTSNYGYTF.

This clonotype was observed at least ten times. This sequence joins TRBV10-3 and TRBJ1-2; D unresolved. V was pared by 6 bases and J by 3 bases, with 26 bases between. Germline lookup yields CDR1 ENHRY and CDR2 SYGVKD. This CDR3 spans 18 amino acids. CDR3 residues: CAISHRGTESGDDYGYTF. DNA of the CDR3: TGTGCCATCAGCCACCGAGGCACCGAATCGGGTGATGACTATGGCTACACCTTC.

In this sample, this clonotype turned up a few times. This CDR3 reads CASSLIRTSGSPDTQYF. CDR3 in DNA: TGTGCCAGCAGCTTAATTAGGACTAGCGGGAGCCCAGATACGCAGTATTTT. The J gene is TRBJ2-3, the V gene TRBV5-5; 13 bases are shared with TRBD2. Per the germline V gene, CDR1 is SGHKS and CDR2 is YYEKEE (reference sequence). The CDR3 is 17 residues long. V trimming: 2 bases; J trimming: 4 bases; junction bases outside the gene matches: 7. Full variable domain (outside the CDR3, taken from reference TRBV5-5 and TRBJ2-3): DAGVTQSPTHLIKTRGQQVTLRCSPISGHKSVSWYQQVLGQGPQFIFQYYEKEERGRGNFPDRFSARQFPNYSSELNVNALLLGDSALYLCASSLIRTSGSPDTQYFGPGTRLTVL.

Many counts were recorded for this clonotype. The V call is TRBV6-1, the J call TRBJ1-3, with no clear D. The V gene's germline CDR1 is MNHNS and CDR2 SASEGT. Deletions cut 6 bases from V and 4 bases from J, with 10 bases between. This CDR3 has 13 residues. CDR3 bases: TGTGCCAGCAGGGGAAAACCGGGAAACACCATATATTTT. Its protein product is CASRGKPGNTIYF.

This clonotype was detected ten times or more. The chain employs TRBV7-2 and TRBJ2-7; D perhaps matches TRBD2 (6 bases). Trimming pared 1 base from V and 3 bases from J, leaving 13 bases between. CDR1 is SGHTA, CDR2 FQGNSA, per germline. The CDR3 consists of 15 residues. The CDR3 nucleotides read TGTGCCAGCAGCTTAGGGGGCGGGACGAGCTACGAGCAGTACTTC. Encoded protein: CASSLGGGTSYEQYF.

This clonotype was observed many times. V is TRBV4-1 and J is TRBJ2-7; no firm D call. From germline, CDR1 is MGHRA and CDR2 YSYEKL. With 4 bases removed from V and 0 bases from J, the gap between germline ends came to 13 bases. This CDR3 comprises 15 residues. The CDR3 DNA reads TGCGCCAGCAGCCCTACCTGGATCCTCTCCTACGAGCAGTACTTC. This sequence encodes CASSPTWILSYEQYF.

This clonotype was detected many times. The rearrangement uses TRBV7-8 and TRBJ2-2, with 12 bases identical to TRBD2. Germline V gene data show CDR1 as SGHVS and CDR2 as FQNEAQ. Trimming took 3 bases from V and 3 from J; bases not matched to a gene: 5. The CDR3 is 17 amino acids. The CDR3 here is CASSFLAGGPYTGELFF. The CDR3 DNA reads as TGTGCCAGCAGCTTTCTAGCGGGAGGGCCATACACCGGGGAGCTGTTTTTT.